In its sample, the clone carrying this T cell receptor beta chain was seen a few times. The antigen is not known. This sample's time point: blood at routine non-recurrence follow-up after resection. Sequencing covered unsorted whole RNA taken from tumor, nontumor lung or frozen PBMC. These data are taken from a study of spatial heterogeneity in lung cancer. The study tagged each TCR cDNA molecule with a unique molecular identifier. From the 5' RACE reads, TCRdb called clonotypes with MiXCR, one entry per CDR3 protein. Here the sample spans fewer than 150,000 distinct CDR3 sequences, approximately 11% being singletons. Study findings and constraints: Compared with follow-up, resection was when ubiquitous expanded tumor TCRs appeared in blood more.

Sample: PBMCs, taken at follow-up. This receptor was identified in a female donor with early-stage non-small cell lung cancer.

The CDR3 loop reads CSVIEGVTEAFF. CDR3 nucleotides: TGCAGCGTCATAGAGGGGGTCACTGAAGCTTTCTTT. V usage is TRBV29-1 and J usage is TRBJ1-1, with D possibly TRBD1 on 6 matching bases. The CDR3 has 12 residues. Germline V gene sequence: CDR1 SQVTM, CDR2 ANQGSEA. V dropped 6 bases and J dropped 4 bases, with 12 bases sitting between them.